This is a list of T cell receptor beta chains from one sample in a study of T cell responses to AZD1222 COVID-19 vaccine. TCRdb's copy holds only in-frame clones and misses some; the assay was immunoSEQ multiplex PCR. The sample records approximately 140,000 clones, around 90% being singletons. Here the sequenced sample was peripheral blood, taken 28 days after the second AZD1222 dose. All receptors come from an adult who received the AZD1222 COVID-19 vaccine. Each CDR3 is given with its conserved first and last residue. The D gene is left open where the match is weak. The listing skips clone size in some rows; elsewhere it reads once, few, many or a size class.

size	V	J	D	DNA	CDR3
-	TRBV9	TRBJ2-2	TRBD1	TGTGCCAGCAGCGTGGGACAGGGGGCAGCCGGGGAGCTGTTTTTT	CASSVGQGAAGELFF
-	TRBV6-2/TRBV6-3	TRBJ2-1	-	TGTGCCAGCAACCCGGGGAGCTCCTACAATGAGCAGTTCTTC	CASNPGSSYNEQFF
-	TRBV7-3	TRBJ2-7	TRBD2	TGTGCCAGCAGCTTAACTAGCGGGTCCTACGAGCAGTACTTC	CASSLTSGSYEQYF
-	TRBV7-2	TRBJ1-3	-	TGTGCCAGCAGCTTAGAAGGTTTCTCTGGAAACACCATATATTTT	CASSLEGFSGNTIYF
-	TRBV19	TRBJ2-1	TRBD2	TGTGCCAGTAGTCCTAGCGGGGGGAGCTCCTACAATGAGCAGTTCTTC	CASSPSGGSSYNEQFF
once	TRBV11-2	TRBJ2-3	-	TGTGCCAGCAGCTTTGGCCCTGGCACAGATACGCAGTATTTT	CASSFGPGTDTQYF
-	TRBV30	TRBJ2-6	-	TGTGCCTGGAGTGTAACGGCGTTCGGGGCCAACGTCCTGACTTTC	CAWSVTAFGANVLTF
-	TRBV19	TRBJ1-6	-	TGTGCCAGTAGTATAGACTACGTGAGAACCTATGGGAATTCACCCCTCCACTTT	CASSIDYVRTYGNSPLHF
-	TRBV19	TRBJ2-4	TRBD1	TGTGCCAGTAGGCCTCCCGGGACAGGGAATGGCATTCAGTACTTC	CASRPPGTGNGIQYF
-	TRBV25-1	TRBJ2-3	TRBD2	TGTGCCAGCAGTGGCCCCGGGCTAGCCCGGGGGGCGCAGTATTTT	CASSGPGLARGAQYF
-	TRBV28	TRBJ2-7	TRBD2	TGTGCCAGCAGTGCCACTAGCGGCTCCTACGAGCAGTACTTC	CASSATSGSYEQYF
-	TRBV6-2/TRBV6-3	TRBJ2-1	TRBD2	TGTGTCAGCAGTTTGGAACGACTAGCGGGGGGCTCCTACAATGAGCAGTTCTTC	CVSSLERLAGGSYNEQFF
-	TRBV11-3	TRBJ2-7	TRBD2	TGTGCCAGCAGCTTAATAGCGGGGGAATTATACGAGCAGTACTTC	CASSLIAGELYEQYF
-	TRBV7-2	TRBJ2-4	-	TGTGCCAGCAGCTTAGACCACGGGCGAAACATTCAGTACTTC	CASSLDHGRNIQYF
-	TRBV28	TRBJ1-6	-	TGTGCCAGCAGTTTGTACCCACAGGGATCGCATTCACCCCTCCACTTT	CASSLYPQGSHSPLHF
-	TRBV25-1	TRBJ2-2	-	TGTGCCAGCAGGCCGACAGGCGTCAACACCGGGGAGCTGTTTTTT	CASRPTGVNTGELFF
-	TRBV18	TRBJ1-2	TRBD1	TGTGCCAGCCACAGGGGAGGCCGCTATGGCTACACCTTC	CASHRGGRYGYTF
few	TRBV6-4	TRBJ2-2	-	TGTGCCAGCAGTGAGAGTCAAGTAGGTCGCACCGGGGAGCTGTTTTTT	CASSESQVGRTGELFF
-	TRBV2	TRBJ2-5	TRBD1	TGTGCCAGCACCGCAGACAGGGAGGAGACCCAGTACTTC	CASTADREETQYF
-	TRBV7-2	TRBJ2-2	-	TGTGCCAGCAGCCCCGGTGGGCTACCAGAAACCGGGGAGCTGTTTTTT	CASSPGGLPETGELFF
few	TRBV19	TRBJ2-1	-	TGTGCCAGTAGTATAGAACCGGGCAACCTACTCAACAATGAGCAGTTCTTC	CASSIEPGNLLNNEQFF
-	TRBV10-3	TRBJ2-3	TRBD2	TGTGCCATCAGTGAGCCAACCGGACTAGCTGGACGCACAGATACGCAGTATTTT	CAISEPTGLAGRTDTQYF
-	TRBV19	TRBJ2-1	TRBD1	TGTGCCAGTAGTAGGGACCGGACAGGGGGACAGTTCTTC	CASSRDRTGGQFF
once	TRBV5-5	TRBJ1-2	-	TGTGCCAGCAGTTGGGACCTCCGGTCGTCCCTTGGCTACACCTTC	CASSWDLRSSLGYTF
-	TRBV29-1	TRBJ1-2	-	TGCAGCGTTGAACTCGGGGGTGGGCACTATGGCTACACCTTC	CSVELGGGHYGYTF
few	TRBV28	TRBJ1-5	TRBD1	TGTGCCAGCAGCCCCGGGACAGGCAATCAGCCCCAGCATTTT	CASSPGTGNQPQHF
few	TRBV11-2	TRBJ2-4	-	TGTGCCAGCAGCTTCGGGACTGAAAACATTCAGTACTTC	CASSFGTENIQYF
-	TRBV28	TRBJ1-1	-	TGTGCCAGCAGTTTACGGGGACGGCTTGAAGCTTTCTTT	CASSLRGRLEAFF
few	TRBV24-1	TRBJ2-2	TRBD2	TGTGCCACCAGTGAGATAGCGGGGAACACCGGGGAGCTGTTTTTT	CATSEIAGNTGELFF
-	TRBV6-2/TRBV6-3	TRBJ1-6	-	TGTGCCAGCAGTTACCCCGGGACCGGTAATTCACCCCTCCACTTT	CASSYPGTGNSPLHF
-	TRBV27	TRBJ1-5	-	TGTGCCAGCAGTCCACGCGGGACACTTAGCAATCAGCCCCAGCATTTT	CASSPRGTLSNQPQHF
-	TRBV6-2/TRBV6-3	TRBJ1-6	-	TGTGCCAGCAGTTACCTCCCTTCTAATTTGGGACGTTCACCCCTCCACTTT	CASSYLPSNLGRSPLHF
-	TRBV27	TRBJ2-1	TRBD1	TGTGCCAGCGGGGGACAGGGAGGTTACAATGAGCAGTTCTTC	CASGGQGGYNEQFF
-	TRBV27	TRBJ2-1	TRBD2	TGTGCCAGCACCTCACTAGCGGGAGGATACAATGAGCAGTTCTTC	CASTSLAGGYNEQFF
-	TRBV5-1	TRBJ2-1	TRBD2	TGCGCCAGCAGCGTGAGGACTAGCGGGAGCAGTGAGCAGTTCTTC	CASSVRTSGSSEQFF
-	TRBV5-1	TRBJ2-7	-	TGCGCCAGCAGCTTTGGCGCTAGGAACGAGCAGTACTTC	CASSFGARNEQYF
-	TRBV2	TRBJ2-1	-	TGTGCCAGCAGTTCCGGGGCCTACAATGAGCAGTTCTTC	CASSSGAYNEQFF
-	TRBV4-2	TRBJ2-7	-	TGTGCCAGCAGCCAAGATTGGCAGTCCTACGAGCAGTACTTC	CASSQDWQSYEQYF
-	TRBV5-1	TRBJ1-2	-	TGCGCCAGCGCTCCAGGGGACGTCCTATATGGCTACACCTTC	CASAPGDVLYGYTF
-	TRBV6-5	TRBJ1-5	-	TGTGCCAGCAGTACAACGGACAGTTGGCCCCAGCATTTT	CASSTTDSWPQHF
-	TRBV18	TRBJ1-5	-	TGTGCCAGCTCACAGTCAGGGGAAAATCAGCCCCAGCATTTT	CASSQSGENQPQHF
once	TRBV6-5	TRBJ1-5	TRBD1	TGTGCCACCTCGACAGGGATAAATCAGCCCCAGCATTTT	CATSTGINQPQHF
-	TRBV3-1/TRBV3-2	TRBJ2-3	TRBD1	TGTGCCAGCAGCCGGGACAGGTTTGCTAGCACAGATACGCAGTATTTT	CASSRDRFASTDTQYF
-	TRBV27	TRBJ1-5	-	TGTGCCAGGGGACCGGAGAGTTGGAATCAGCCCCAGCATTTT	CARGPESWNQPQHF
once	TRBV6-1	TRBJ2-6	-	TGTGCCAGCAGAAGGGATGGGGCCAACGTCCTGACTTTC	CASRRDGANVLTF
-	TRBV11-2	TRBJ1-3	-	TGTGCCAGCAGCTTAGGGGTCTCTGGAAACACCATATATTTT	CASSLGVSGNTIYF